This T cell receptor beta chain was obtained from a study of blood T cell repertoires in COVID-19. At the level of the study: Some COVID-19 samples were acute and others convalescent; all came from the United States, Italy and Spain.

With 1 base clipped from V and 12 bases from J, the junction kept 3 bases outside the gene matches. This CDR3 contains 12 residues. Germline V gene sequence: CDR1 GTSNPN, CDR2 SVGIG (reference sequence). The repertoire was sequenced with immunoSEQ multiplex PCR; TCRdb's copy has only in-frame clones and lacks some. This sample has about 200,000 clones, with 90% to 95% found just once. V and J are TRBV30 and TRBJ2-1, with 10 nucleotides matching TRBD2. Sequenced sample: peripheral blood. The sequence came from a man in his 60s with COVID-19, enrolled during active disease. The CDR3 DNA reads TGTGCCTGGAGTGGGGGACTAGCGTTGCAGTTCTTC. Residues: CAWSGGLALQFF.